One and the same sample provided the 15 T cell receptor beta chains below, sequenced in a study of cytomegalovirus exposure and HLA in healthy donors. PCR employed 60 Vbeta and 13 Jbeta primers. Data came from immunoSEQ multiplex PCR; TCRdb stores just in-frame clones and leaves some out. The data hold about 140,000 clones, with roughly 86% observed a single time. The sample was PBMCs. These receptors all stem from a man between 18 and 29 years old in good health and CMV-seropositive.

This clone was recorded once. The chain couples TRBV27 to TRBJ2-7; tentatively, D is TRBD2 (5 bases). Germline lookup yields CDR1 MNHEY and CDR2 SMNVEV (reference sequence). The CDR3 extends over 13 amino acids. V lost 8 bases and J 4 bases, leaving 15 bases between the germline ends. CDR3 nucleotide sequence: TGTGCCAGCTCACAAACCGTAGCGTACGAGCAGTACTTC. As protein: CASSQTVAYEQYF.

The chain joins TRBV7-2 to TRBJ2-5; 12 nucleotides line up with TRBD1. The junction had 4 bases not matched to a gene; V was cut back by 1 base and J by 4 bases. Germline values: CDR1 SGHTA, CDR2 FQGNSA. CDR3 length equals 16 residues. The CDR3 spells CASSLEGQGARETQYF. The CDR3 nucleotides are TGTGCCAGCAGCTTAGAGGGACAGGGGGCTCGAGAGACCCAGTACTTC.

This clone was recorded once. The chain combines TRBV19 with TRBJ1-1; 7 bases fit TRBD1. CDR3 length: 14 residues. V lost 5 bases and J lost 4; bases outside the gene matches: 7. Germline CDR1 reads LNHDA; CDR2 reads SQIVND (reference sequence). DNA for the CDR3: TGTGCCAGTAGTCCCGATTCAGGGGGCACTGAAGCTTTCTTT. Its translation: CASSPDSGGTEAFF.

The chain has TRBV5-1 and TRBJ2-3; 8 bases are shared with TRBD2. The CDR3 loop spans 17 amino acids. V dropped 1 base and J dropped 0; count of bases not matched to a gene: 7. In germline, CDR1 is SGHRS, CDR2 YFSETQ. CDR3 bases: TGCGCCAGCAGCTTGAGGGCTAGCGGGTCTAGCACAGATACGCAGTATTTT. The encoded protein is CASSLRASGSSTDTQYF.

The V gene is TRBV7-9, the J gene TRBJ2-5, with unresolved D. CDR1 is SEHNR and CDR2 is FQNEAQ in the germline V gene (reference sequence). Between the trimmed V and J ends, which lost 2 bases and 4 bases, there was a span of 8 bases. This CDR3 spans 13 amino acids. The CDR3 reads CASSLPGAETQYF. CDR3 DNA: TGTGCCAGCAGCTTACCGGGTGCAGAGACCCAGTACTTC.

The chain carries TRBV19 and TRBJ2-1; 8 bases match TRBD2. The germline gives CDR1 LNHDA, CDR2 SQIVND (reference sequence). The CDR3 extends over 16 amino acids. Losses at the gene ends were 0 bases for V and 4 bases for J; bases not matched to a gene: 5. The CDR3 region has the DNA TGTGCCAGTAGTATAGACAGCGGGAGTAATTACAATGAGCAGTTCTTC. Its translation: CASSIDSGSNYNEQFF.

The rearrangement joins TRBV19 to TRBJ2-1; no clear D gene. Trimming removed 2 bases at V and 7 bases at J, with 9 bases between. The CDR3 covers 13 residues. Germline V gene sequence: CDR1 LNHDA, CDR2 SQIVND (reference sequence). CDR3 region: CASSIILWNEQFF. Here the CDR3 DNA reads TGTGCCAGTAGTATAATACTCTGGAATGAGCAGTTCTTC.

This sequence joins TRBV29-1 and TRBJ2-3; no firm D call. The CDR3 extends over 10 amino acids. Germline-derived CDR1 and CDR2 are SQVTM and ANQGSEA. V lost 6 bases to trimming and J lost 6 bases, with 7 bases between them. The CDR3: CSVPVDTQYF. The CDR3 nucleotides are TGCAGCGTACCAGTGGATACGCAGTATTTT.

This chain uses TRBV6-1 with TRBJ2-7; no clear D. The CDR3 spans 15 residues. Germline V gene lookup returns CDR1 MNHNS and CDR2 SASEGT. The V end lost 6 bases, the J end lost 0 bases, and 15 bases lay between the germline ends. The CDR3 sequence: CASSPSWARSYEQYF. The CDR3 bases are TGTGCCAGCAGCCCCAGTTGGGCTCGCTCCTACGAGCAGTACTTC.

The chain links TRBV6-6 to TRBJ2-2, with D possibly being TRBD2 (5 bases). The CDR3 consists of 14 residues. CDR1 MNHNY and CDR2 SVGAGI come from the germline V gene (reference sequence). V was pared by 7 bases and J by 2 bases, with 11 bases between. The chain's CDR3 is CASNTEGNTGELFF. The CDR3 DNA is TGTGCCAGCAATACAGAGGGAAACACCGGGGAGCTGTTTTTT.

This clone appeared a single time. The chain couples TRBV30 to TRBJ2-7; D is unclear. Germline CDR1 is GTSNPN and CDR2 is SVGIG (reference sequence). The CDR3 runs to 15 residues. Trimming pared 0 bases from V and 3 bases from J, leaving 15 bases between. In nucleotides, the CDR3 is TGTGCCTGGAGTGTAACCGGGTACTTCAACTACGAGCAGTACTTC. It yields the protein CAWSVTGYFNYEQYF.

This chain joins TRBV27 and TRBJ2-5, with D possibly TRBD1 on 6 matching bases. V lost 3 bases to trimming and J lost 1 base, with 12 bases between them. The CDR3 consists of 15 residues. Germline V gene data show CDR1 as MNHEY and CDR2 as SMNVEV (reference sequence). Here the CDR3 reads CASSFATGFQETQYF. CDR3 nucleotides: TGTGCCAGCAGTTTCGCGACAGGCTTCCAAGAGACCCAGTACTTC.

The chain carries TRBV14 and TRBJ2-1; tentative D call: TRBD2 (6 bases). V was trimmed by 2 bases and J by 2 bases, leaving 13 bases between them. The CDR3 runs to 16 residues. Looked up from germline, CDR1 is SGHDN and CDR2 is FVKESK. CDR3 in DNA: TGTGCCAGCAGCCAACGGGGGACCCCAACCTACAATGAGCAGTTCTTC. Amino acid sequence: CASSQRGTPTYNEQFF.

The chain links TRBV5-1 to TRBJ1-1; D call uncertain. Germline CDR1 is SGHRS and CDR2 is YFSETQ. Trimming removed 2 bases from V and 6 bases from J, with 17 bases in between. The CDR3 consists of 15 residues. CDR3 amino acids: CASSFSGFALAEAFF. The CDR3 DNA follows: TGCGCCAGCAGCTTTTCGGGGTTCGCCCTGGCTGAAGCTTTCTTT. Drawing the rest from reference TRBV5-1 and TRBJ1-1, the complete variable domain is KAGVTQTPRYLIKTRGQQVTLSCSPISGHRSVSWYQQTPGQGLQFLFEYFSETQRNKGNFPGRFSGRQFSNSRSEMNVSTLELGDSALYLCASSFSGFALAEAFFGQGTRLTVV.

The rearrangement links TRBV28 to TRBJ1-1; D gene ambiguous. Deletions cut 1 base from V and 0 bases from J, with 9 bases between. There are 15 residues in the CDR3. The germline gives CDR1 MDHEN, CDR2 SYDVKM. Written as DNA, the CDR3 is TGTGCCAGCAGTTTATCTTGGCAATTGAACACTGAAGCTTTCTTT. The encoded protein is CASSLSWQLNTEAFF. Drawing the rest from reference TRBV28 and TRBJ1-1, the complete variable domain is DVKVTQSSRYLVKRTGEKVFLECVQDMDHENMFWYRQDPGLGLRLIYFSYDVKMKEKGDIPEGYSVSREKKERFSLILESASTNQTSMYLCASSLSWQLNTEAFFGQGTRLTVV.